This T cell receptor (beta chain) is from a study of T cells after yellow fever vaccination (dated by TCRdb to the late 2010s). In the study overall: Libraries from fractions with low cell numbers were prepared with the SMART-Seq v4 Ultra Low Input RNA kit. To follow T-cell clones before and after both primary and booster YFV17D yellow fever vaccination, bulk TCR alpha and beta repertoires underwent longitudinal sequencing. Two healthy male donors, one aged 18 to 30 and one aged 30 to 39 years, made up the cohort. Blood was drawn at multiple timepoints before and after primary and secondary immunization, with bulk PBMC replicates and cell subsets isolated. General study outcomes and caveats: After the booster, most clones that had expanded after primary vaccination were detected again (around 97% of CD4 and 70% to 90% of CD8), suggesting broad maintenance of memory. Because the study included only two donors, the extent to which the findings can be generalized is limited. A small share of clonotypes was detected in both CD4 and CD8 compartments, with the overlap likely arising from convergent recombination. Computational filtering was required because FACS-sorted repertoires could contain abundant contaminating clonotypes from the bulk population. The secondary T-cell response was weaker than the primary response but faster, peaking on day 5 instead of day 15.

This clonotype was seen a handful of times. This receptor's antigen is unknown. No per-base quality is available; no much larger clone lies one base away. From the cysteine through the phenylalanine, the CDR3 covers 16 amino acids. The sequence is cut down to CDR3 DNA, 48 bases in frame from base 1. V was cut back by 4 bases and J by 0 bases, leaving a gap of 12 bases between them. What this sample's treatment or condition label stands for: live attenuated yellow fever vaccine strain. At each blood-draw timepoint, two biological replicates of bulk PBMCs were obtained. PBMCs were isolated from peripheral blood using a standard Ficoll-Paque protocol. RNA was extracted with TriZol from bulk PBMCs, CD4 and CD8 fractions, and dextramer-positive and dextramer-negative fractions. TCR cDNA was synthesized by 5'RACE template switching, through which a universal primer site and unique molecular identifiers were introduced. Priming of cDNA synthesis was performed from both the TCR alpha and TCR beta constant segments. Library amplification involved two PCR steps, and the second step added sample barcodes and sequencing adapters. Libraries were sequenced on Illumina HiSeq 2500 (2x100 bp) or NovaSeq (2x150 bp). In the original analysis: MIGEC handled demultiplexing of reads and collapsing into UMI consensus sequences, while MiXCR performed V(D)J alignment. Vaccine-responding clonotypes were identified with edgeR using replicate PBMC samples, with FDR below 0.01 and a log2 fold change above 5 up to day 15 being required. Bulk clonotypes were assigned CD4 or CD8 identity according to which sequenced CD4 or CD8 repertoire held them at higher abundance. TCRdb reprocessed the public reads (quality trimming at Q25 with fastp, clone calling with MiXCR) and kept in-frame beta chains. Merged by CDR3 protein, the rows form single entries marked with the most common genes and DNA. The V and J calls, along with clone size, are taken from TCRdb and not from the paper's own processing. Here the sample has a few hundred thousand distinct CDR3 sequences; around 8.1% occur a single time. Clones ranked in the top ten supply approximately 18% of the sample.

Sequenced here: PBMCs, sampled more than 40 days after the first yellow fever vaccination. The V and J genes are TRBV23-1 and TRBJ2-2, with an unclear D gene assignment. TRBV23-1 falls under the ORF class, with uncertain function. This receptor was taken from a man aged 18 to 29 who received the YFV17D yellow fever vaccine. The CDR3 reads as follows: CASSLLCRTNTGELFF. The sequenced DNA: TGCGCCAGCAGTCTATTGTGCCGGACGAACACCGGGGAGCTGTTTTTT.